The T cell receptor beta chain described here comes from a study of blood T cell repertoires in COVID-19. This CDR3 region has 15 residues. Trimming took 4 bases from V and 2 from J; bases not matched to a gene: 9. CDR1 is SGHKS and CDR2 is YYEKEE in the germline V gene (reference sequence). This table comes from immunoSEQ multiplex PCR, and its TCRdb copy is limited to in-frame clones, with some not included. The sample shows fewer than 300,000 clones, around three quarters of them seen only once. The chain carries TRBV5-5 and TRBJ2-7; TRBD1 agrees at 7 bases. The receptor's source is a woman older than 75 with acute or convalescent COVID-19. Sequenced sample: peripheral blood. CDR3 loop: CASSPRRTGAYEQYF. CDR3 DNA sequence: TGTGCCAGCAGCCCGAGAAGGACAGGAGCCTACGAGCAGTACTTC. The full variable domain, with the rest looked up from reference TRBV5-5 and TRBJ2-7, is DAGVTQSPTHLIKTRGQQVTLRCSPISGHKSVSWYQQVLGQGPQFIFQYYEKEERGRGNFPDRFSARQFPNYSSELNVNALLLGDSALYLCASSPRRTGAYEQYFGPGTRLTVT.